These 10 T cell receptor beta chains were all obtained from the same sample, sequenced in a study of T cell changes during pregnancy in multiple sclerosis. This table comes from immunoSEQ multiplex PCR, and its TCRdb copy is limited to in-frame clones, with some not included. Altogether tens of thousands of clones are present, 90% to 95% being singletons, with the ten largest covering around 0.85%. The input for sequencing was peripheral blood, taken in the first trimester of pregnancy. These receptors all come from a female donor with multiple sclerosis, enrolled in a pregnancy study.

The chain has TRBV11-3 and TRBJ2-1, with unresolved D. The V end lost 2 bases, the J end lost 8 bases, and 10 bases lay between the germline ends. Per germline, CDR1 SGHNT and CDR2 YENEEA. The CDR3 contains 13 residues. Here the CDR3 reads CASSLSHLDEQFF. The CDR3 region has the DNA TGTGCCAGCAGCTTAAGCCACTTAGATGAGCAGTTCTTC.

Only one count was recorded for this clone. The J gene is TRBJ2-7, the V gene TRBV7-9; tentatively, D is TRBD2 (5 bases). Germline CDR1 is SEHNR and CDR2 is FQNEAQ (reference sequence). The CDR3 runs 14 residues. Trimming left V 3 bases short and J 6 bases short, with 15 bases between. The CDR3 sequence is CASSLVRERGEQYF. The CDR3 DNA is TGTGCCAGCAGCTTGGTCCGGGAAAGAGGCGAGCAGTACTTC.

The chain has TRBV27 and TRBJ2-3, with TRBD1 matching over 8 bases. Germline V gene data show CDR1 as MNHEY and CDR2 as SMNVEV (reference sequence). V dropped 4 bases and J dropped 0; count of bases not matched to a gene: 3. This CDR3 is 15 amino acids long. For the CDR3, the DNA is TGTGCCAGCAGTTCCGGGACAGGAAGCACAGATACGCAGTATTTT. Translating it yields CASSSGTGSTDTQYF.

The CDR3: CASSQMASGGTDTQYF. The CDR3 coding sequence is TGTGCCAGCAGCCAAATGGCGTCGGGGGGCACAGATACGCAGTATTTT. The chain combines TRBV4-2 with TRBJ2-3; TRBD2 might be the D (6 bases). The V end was cut by 2 bases, the J end by 1 base, with 13 bases between. Looked up from germline, CDR1 is LGHNA and CDR2 is YNFKEQ. The length of the CDR3 is 16 residues.

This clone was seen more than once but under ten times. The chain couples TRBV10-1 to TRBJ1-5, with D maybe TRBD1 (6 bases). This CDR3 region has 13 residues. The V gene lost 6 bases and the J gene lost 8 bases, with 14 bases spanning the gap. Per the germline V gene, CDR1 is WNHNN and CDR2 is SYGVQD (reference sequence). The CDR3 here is CASRGHEEEPQHF. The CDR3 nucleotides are TGCGCCAGCAGGGGACACGAAGAAGAGCCCCAGCATTTT.

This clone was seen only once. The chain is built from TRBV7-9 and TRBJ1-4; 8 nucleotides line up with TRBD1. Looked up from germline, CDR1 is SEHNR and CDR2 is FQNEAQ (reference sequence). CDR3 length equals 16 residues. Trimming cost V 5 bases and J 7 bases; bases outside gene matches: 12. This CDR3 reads CASSQRAGGGGEKLFF. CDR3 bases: TGTGCCAGCAGCCAAAGGGCAGGGGGCGGTGGTGAAAAACTGTTTTTT.

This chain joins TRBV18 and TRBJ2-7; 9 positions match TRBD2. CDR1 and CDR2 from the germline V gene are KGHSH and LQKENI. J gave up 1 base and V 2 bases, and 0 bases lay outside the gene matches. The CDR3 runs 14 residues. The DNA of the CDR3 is TGTGCCAGCTCACCAAGCGGGGGGTCCTACGAGCAGTACTTC. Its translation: CASSPSGGSYEQYF. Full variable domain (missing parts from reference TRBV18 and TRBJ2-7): NAGVMQNPRHLVRRRGQEARLRCSPMKGHSHVYWYRQLPEEGLKFMVYLQKENIIDESGMPKERFSAEFPKEGPSILRIQQVVRGDSAAYFCASSPSGGSYEQYFGPGTRLTVT.

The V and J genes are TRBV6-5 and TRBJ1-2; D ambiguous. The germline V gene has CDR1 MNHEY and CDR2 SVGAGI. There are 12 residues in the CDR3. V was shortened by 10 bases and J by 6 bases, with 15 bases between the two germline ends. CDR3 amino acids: CATEGQVHGYTF. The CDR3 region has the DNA TGTGCCACCGAGGGCCAGGTCCATGGCTACACCTTC.

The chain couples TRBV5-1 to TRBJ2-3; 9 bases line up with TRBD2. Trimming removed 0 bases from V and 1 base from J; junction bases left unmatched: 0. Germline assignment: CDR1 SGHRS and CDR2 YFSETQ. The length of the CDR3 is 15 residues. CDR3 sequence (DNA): TGCGCCAGCAGCTTGGGACTAGCGGGCACAGATACGCAGTATTTT. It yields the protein CASSLGLAGTDTQYF.

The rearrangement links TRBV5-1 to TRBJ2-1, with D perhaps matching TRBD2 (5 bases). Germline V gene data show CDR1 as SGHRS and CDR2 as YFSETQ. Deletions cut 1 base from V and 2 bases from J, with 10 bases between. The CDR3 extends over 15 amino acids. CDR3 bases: TGCGCCAGCAGCTTGCCCCTAGCAGCCTACAATGAGCAGTTCTTC. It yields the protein CASSLPLAAYNEQFF.